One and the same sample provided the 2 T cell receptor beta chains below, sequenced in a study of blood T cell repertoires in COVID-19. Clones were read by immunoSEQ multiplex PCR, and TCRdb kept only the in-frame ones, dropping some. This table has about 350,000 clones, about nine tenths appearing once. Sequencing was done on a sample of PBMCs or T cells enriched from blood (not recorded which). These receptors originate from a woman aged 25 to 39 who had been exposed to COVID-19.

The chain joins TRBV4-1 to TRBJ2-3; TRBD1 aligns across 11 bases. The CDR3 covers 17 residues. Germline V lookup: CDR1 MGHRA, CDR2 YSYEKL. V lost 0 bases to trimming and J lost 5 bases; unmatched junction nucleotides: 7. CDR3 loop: CASSQDGQGALGDTQYF. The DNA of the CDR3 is TGCGCCAGCAGCCAAGATGGACAGGGGGCTTTAGGAGATACGCAGTATTTT.

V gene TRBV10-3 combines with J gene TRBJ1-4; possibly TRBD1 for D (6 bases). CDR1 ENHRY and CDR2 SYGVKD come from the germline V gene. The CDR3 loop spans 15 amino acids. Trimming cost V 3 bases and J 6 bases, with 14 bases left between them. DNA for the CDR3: TGTGCCATCAGTGATAAGGGGGGGAAGTATGAAAAACTGTTTTTT. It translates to CAISDKGGKYEKLFF.